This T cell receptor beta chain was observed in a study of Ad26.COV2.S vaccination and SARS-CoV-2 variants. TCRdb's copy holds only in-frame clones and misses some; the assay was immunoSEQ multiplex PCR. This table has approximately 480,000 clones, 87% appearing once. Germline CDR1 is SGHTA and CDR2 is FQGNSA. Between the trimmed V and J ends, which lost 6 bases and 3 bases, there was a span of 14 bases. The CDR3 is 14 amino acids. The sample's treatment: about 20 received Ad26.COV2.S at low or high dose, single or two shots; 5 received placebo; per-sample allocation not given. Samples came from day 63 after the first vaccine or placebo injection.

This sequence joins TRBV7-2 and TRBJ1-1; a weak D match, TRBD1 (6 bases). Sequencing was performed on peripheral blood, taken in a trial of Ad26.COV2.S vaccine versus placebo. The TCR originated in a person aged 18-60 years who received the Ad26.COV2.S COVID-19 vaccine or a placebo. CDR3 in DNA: TGTGCCAGCAGAAAAGGGGGGTCGGACACTGAAGCTTTCTTT. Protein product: CASRKGGSDTEAFF.